This T cell receptor beta chain was captured in a study of blood T cell repertoires in COVID-19. As for the study in general: Spain, Italy and the United States supplied samples that represented acute and convalescent COVID-19. From T cells, B-cell-depleted T cells, or PBMCs came the material, which was cDNA or gDNA.

V gave up 3 bases and J gave up 4 bases, with 16 bases separating them. Germline loops: CDR1 SNHLY, CDR2 FYNNEI. This CDR3 has 15 amino acids. The authors' processing: Reference gene primer amplification in the assay estimated nucleated cell counts. Sequencing used immunoSEQ multiplex PCR; TCRdb keeps in-frame clones, though not all of them. V, J and clone size are those of that table, while D and trimming were read from the DNA. The sample records just over 85,000 clones, 89% being singletons. This clone occurred a few times. V is TRBV2 and J is TRBJ2-7; D is perhaps TRBD1 (5 bases). Sequencing was carried out using peripheral blood. The source of this sequence is a man aged 45-60 years with acute or convalescent COVID-19. CDR3 coding DNA: TGTGCCAGCAGTGATGCCGGGCCAGGGTCTTACGAGCAGTACGTC. Translating it yields CASSDAGPGSYEQYV.